One sample yielded the 23 T cell receptor beta chains listed below, sequenced in a study of CD8+ T cells in alopecia areata. RNA was isolated and reverse transcribed to cDNA, the sequencing template. Assay used: immunoSEQ multiplex PCR; TCRdb lists only in-frame clones, some missing. The sample carries roughly 98,000 clones, roughly two thirds recorded once. Treatment reported: oral pan-JAK inhibitor, 5-10 mg twice daily. The input for sequencing was CD8+ T cells sorted from blood, taken at week 4, from a patient treated with tofacitinib. The receptors come from a human donor with alopecia areata.

V usage is TRBV19 and J usage is TRBJ2-7; TRBD2 is a possible D gene (6 bases). This CDR3 has 15 residues. V was shortened by 5 bases and J by 1 base, with 15 bases between the two germline ends. The germline V gene encodes CDR1 LNHDA and CDR2 SQIVND (reference sequence). The CDR3 nucleotides read TGTGCCAGTAGTGGAAGGGTAGCGGAGTCCTACGAGCAGTACTTC. Translating gives CASSGRVAESYEQYF.

This clone was detected a few times. The chain links TRBV27 to TRBJ2-3, with D unresolved. The germline V and J ends were trimmed by 5 bases and 4 bases, with 7 bases remaining between them. Germline CDR1 reads MNHEY; CDR2 reads SMNVEV (reference sequence). The CDR3 is made up of 12 amino acids. The CDR3 spells CASSTDSDTQYF. As DNA, the CDR3 is TGTGCCAGCAGTACCGATTCAGATACGCAGTATTTT.

The V call is TRBV9, the J call TRBJ2-1, with D hard to call. This CDR3 is built from 11 residues. The V end was cut by 4 bases, the J end by 5 bases, with 4 bases between. CDR1 and CDR2 from the germline V gene are SGDLS and YYNGEE. The CDR3 DNA follows: TGTGCCAGCAGCACCCACAATGAGCAGTTCTTC. Protein: CASSTHNEQFF.

This clone has just a few counts. The chain is built from TRBV23-1 and TRBJ2-4; 7 nucleotides agree with TRBD2. TRBV23-1 is labeled an ORF, and its function is uncertain. Germline trimming cut 3 bases from V and 8 bases from J; bases unmatched to any gene: 10. This CDR3 is built from 15 residues. CDR3 in amino acids: CASSHSDPGGDIQYF. For the CDR3, the DNA is TGCGCCAGCAGTCATTCGGACCCTGGGGGGGACATTCAGTACTTC.

The rearrangement uses TRBV25-1 and TRBJ1-1, with 8 positions matching TRBD1. The V and J ends lost 3 bases and 0 bases, in that order; junction bases with no gene match: 0. CDR1 is MGHDK and CDR2 is SYGVNS in the germline V gene. The CDR3 is 14 residues long. CDR3 DNA sequence: TGTGCCAGCAGTGAGGACAGGGTGAACACTGAAGCTTTCTTT. Its protein product is CASSEDRVNTEAFF.

This clone was picked up one time. The V and J genes are TRBV4-3 and TRBJ2-7; 9 bases line up with TRBD1. CDR3 length: 17 amino acids. V dropped 1 base and J dropped 4; count of bases not matched to a gene: 11. From germline, CDR1 is LGHNA and CDR2 YSLEER. Here the CDR3 DNA reads TGCGCCAGCAGCCAAGCGGTAAGGGGGACAGGGATTTACGAGCAGTACTTC. It translates to CASSQAVRGTGIYEQYF.

The V gene is TRBV19, the J gene TRBJ1-1; D is unresolved. The V and J ends lost 2 bases and 4 bases respectively, with 8 bases between them. This CDR3 comprises 13 residues. Germline V gene data show CDR1 as LNHDA and CDR2 as SQIVND (reference sequence). The CDR3 DNA is TGTGCCAGTAGTATATTCGTGGGCACTGAAGCTTTCTTT. Protein: CASSIFVGTEAFF.

The chain couples TRBV27 to TRBJ2-5, with TRBD1 matching over 8 bases. V lost 11 bases to trimming and J lost 7 bases; unmatched junction nucleotides: 18. The CDR3 is made up of 15 amino acids. CDR1 is MNHEY, CDR2 SMNVEV, per germline (reference sequence). CDR3 residues: CARRRDRYSRGTQYF. CDR3 DNA sequence: TGTGCCCGCCGTCGGGACAGGTATTCGAGGGGGACCCAGTACTTC.

CDR3: CASSPDRGTANYEQYF. The DNA of the CDR3 is TGTGCCAGCAGCCCAGACCGCGGGACAGCGAACTACGAGCAGTACTTC. The chain employs TRBV7-9 and TRBJ2-7; D perhaps matches TRBD1 (7 bases). In germline, CDR1 is SEHNR, CDR2 FQNEAQ (reference sequence). This CDR3 has 16 amino acids. V was shortened by 5 bases and J by 3 bases, with 20 bases between the two germline ends. Full variable domain (missing parts from reference TRBV7-9 and TRBJ2-7): DTGVSQNPRHKITKRGQNVTFRCDPISEHNRLYWYRQTLGQGPEFLTYFQNEAQLEKSRLLSDRFSAERPKGSFSTLEIQRTEQGDSAMYLCASSPDRGTANYEQYFGPGTRLTVT.

V usage is TRBV29-1 and J usage is TRBJ2-3; 11 nucleotides align to TRBD2. The length of the CDR3 is 18 residues. After removal of 0 bases from V and 9 bases from J, the junction contained 17 bases not matched to a gene. Germline values: CDR1 SQVTM, CDR2 ANQGSEA. This chain's CDR3 is CSVEDGSYGTSGPGTQYF. DNA for the CDR3: TGCAGCGTTGAAGACGGGTCGTATGGGACTAGCGGCCCTGGGACGCAGTATTTT.

The chain couples TRBV7-6 to TRBJ1-2; 7 bases fit TRBD1. The CDR3 is 14 amino acids. Looked up from germline, CDR1 is SGHVS and CDR2 is FNYEAQ. V dropped 4 bases and J dropped 2; count of bases not matched to a gene: 4. CDR3 sequence reads: CASSSLDRNYGYTF. The CDR3, as DNA: TGTGCCAGCAGCTCTCTGGACAGGAACTATGGCTACACCTTC.

This clone came up a few times. The V gene is TRBV28, the J gene TRBJ2-1; weak D call: TRBD2 (5 bases). CDR3 length: 13 residues. V lost 2 bases to trimming and J lost 8 bases, with 10 bases between them. Germline CDR1 and CDR2: MDHEN and SYDVKM. The CDR3 region is CASSLPWTHEQFF. DNA for the CDR3: TGTGCCAGCAGTTTACCTTGGACTCATGAGCAGTTCTTC.

The chain recombines TRBV29-1 with TRBJ1-2; 10 nucleotides agree with TRBD1. The germline CDR1 and CDR2 sequences are SQVTM and ANQGSEA. This CDR3 is 13 amino acids long. The junction had 5 bases not matched to a gene; V was cut back by 3 bases and J by 7 bases. Written as DNA, the CDR3 is TGCAGCGTTGAGGGAGACAGGGGGCCTGGCTACACCTTC. It yields the protein CSVEGDRGPGYTF.

This rearrangement joins TRBV6-5 to TRBJ2-4, with 11 bases aligning to TRBD1. CDR3 length equals 13 residues. V was pared by 5 bases and J by 8 bases, with 2 bases of the junction left unmatched. Germline V gives CDR1 MNHEY, CDR2 SVGAGI. CDR3 DNA sequence: TGTGCCAGCAGTACGGGACAGGGGGACATTCAGTACTTC. It encodes CASSTGQGDIQYF.

The genes are TRBV6-5 and TRBJ1-1; tentatively, D is TRBD1 (5 bases). V lost 6 bases to trimming and J lost 4 bases, with 12 bases between them. Germline CDR1 is MNHEY and CDR2 is SVGAGI. The CDR3 sequence is 13 residues long. The DNA of the CDR3 is TGTGCCAGCAGCCCCGACAGCGGCACTGAAGCTTTCTTT. It codes for CASSPDSGTEAFF.

This clone was seen a single time. The chain uses TRBV5-1 and TRBJ1-4; the D is unclear. The V and J ends lost 2 bases and 1 base respectively, with 12 bases between them. The V gene's germline CDR1 is SGHRS and CDR2 YFSETQ. The CDR3 runs to 16 residues. The CDR3 nucleotides are TGCGCCAGCAGCTTTGGCTCGGACGGAACTAATGAAAAACTGTTTTTT. This codes for CASSFGSDGTNEKLFF.

This sequence joins TRBV4-1 and TRBJ2-7; 9 nucleotides align to TRBD1. The junction had 13 bases not matched to a gene; V was cut back by 1 base and J by 6 bases. CDR3 length: 17 residues. Germline V lookup: CDR1 MGHRA, CDR2 YSYEKL. For the CDR3, the DNA is TGCGCCAGCAGCCAAGCTCATTCCAACAGGGGGCCCTCCGAGCAGTACTTC. It yields the protein CASSQAHSNRGPSEQYF.

The chain joins TRBV6-5 to TRBJ2-1, with D possibly matching TRBD1 (6 bases). V lost 2 bases and J lost 6, with 11 bases in between. Looked up from germline, CDR1 is MNHEY and CDR2 is SVGAGI. The CDR3 is made up of 14 amino acids. The CDR3 DNA reads TGTGCCAGCAGTTACACTGGGGACACCAATGAGCAGTTCTTC. Its protein product is CASSYTGDTNEQFF.

This chain connects TRBV28 to TRBJ2-7; TRBD1 aligns across 9 bases. The V and J ends lost 3 bases and 3 bases, in that order; junction bases with no gene match: 3. The V gene's germline CDR1 is MDHEN and CDR2 SYDVKM. This CDR3 comprises 14 residues. CDR3 nucleotides: TGTGCCAGCAGTTTCGGGGACAGGGTCTACGAGCAGTACTTC. Encoded protein: CASSFGDRVYEQYF.

The V call is TRBV7-9, the J call TRBJ2-7; TRBD1 aligns across 8 bases. Near its end, the DNA agrees better with TRBJ2-5, so the J call may be wrong. This CDR3 spans 15 amino acids. Germline assignment: CDR1 SEHNR and CDR2 FQNEAQ (reference sequence). CDR3 in amino acids: CASSPQGAIRETQYF. The CDR3 region has the DNA TGTGCCAGCAGCCCTCAGGGGGCGATCCGGGAGACCCAGTACTTC.

The chain links TRBV6-5 to TRBJ1-2, with D perhaps TRBD1 (5 bases). CDR3 length equals 12 residues. V dropped 8 bases and J dropped 5 bases, with 12 bases sitting between them. The germline V gene has CDR1 MNHEY and CDR2 SVGAGI. The CDR3 DNA reads as TGTGCCAGCGGGGCAGGCACTTATGGCTACACCTTC. Translated: CASGAGTYGYTF.

This clone was found a few times. V gene TRBV7-2 combines with J gene TRBJ2-7; D unresolved. The CDR3 is 14 residues long. Germline assignment: CDR1 SGHTA and CDR2 FQGNSA. The V and J ends lost 2 bases and 5 bases respectively, with 13 bases between them. The CDR3 region is CASSLFTSANEQYF. In DNA form, the CDR3 reads TGTGCCAGCAGCTTATTTACGTCGGCTAACGAGCAGTACTTC.

The chain joins TRBV19 to TRBJ2-1, with 9 bases identical to TRBD2. Germline-derived CDR1 and CDR2 are LNHDA and SQIVND (reference sequence). CDR3 size: 12 residues. V shed 7 bases and J 7 bases; nucleotides not matched to a gene: 2. The CDR3 protein is CASIAGENEQFF. Here the CDR3 DNA reads TGTGCCAGTATAGCGGGGGAGAATGAGCAGTTCTTC. Complete variable domain (other parts from reference TRBV19 and TRBJ2-1): DGGITQSPKYLFRKEGQNVTLSCEQNLNHDAMYWYRQDPGQGLRLIYYSQIVNDFQKGDIAEGYSVSREKKESFPLTVTSAQKNPTAFYLCASIAGENEQFFGPGTRLTVL.